This entry lists 6 T cell receptor beta chains sequenced from one sample in a study of blood T cells in healthy people across ages. Then a second PCR, running about 7 to 11 cycles, was carried out with a sample-barcoded 5' primer and a J-beta primer mix. TCRdb called the 5' RACE reads again in MiXCR, with one record for every CDR3 protein. Seen here are roughly 640,000 distinct CDR3 sequences, about 30% observed once, and the top ten hold 15% to 17%. The material sequenced was blood. These receptor sequences come from a woman aged 80 or over in good health.

This clonotype came up a few times. This sequence joins TRBV6-1 and TRBJ1-2; TRBD1 might be the D (5 bases). Germline V gene data show CDR1 as MNHNS and CDR2 as SASEGT. With 7 bases removed from V and 3 bases from J, the gap between germline ends came to 15 bases. The CDR3 has 14 residues. CDR3 amino acids: CASTRAIGDYGYTF. The CDR3 nucleotides read TGTGCCAGCACCAGGGCTATCGGAGACTATGGCTACACCTTC.

The chain joins TRBV6-6 to TRBJ2-5; tentative D call: TRBD2 (6 bases). From germline, CDR1 is MNHNY and CDR2 SVGAGI (reference sequence). The CDR3 has 13 residues. Trimming left V 9 bases short and J 2 bases short, with 13 bases between. CDR3 nucleotides: TGTGCCAGTTTCCGGGACTTTCAAGAGACCCAGTACTTC. Translating it yields CASFRDFQETQYF.

This clonotype has only a few counts. One end of the junction does not line up with germline, which may come from a read error. CDR3 region: CTSSSTGSRQETQYF. CDR3 bases: TGTACCAGCAGTTCCACGGGATCCCGCCAAGAGACCCAGTACTTC. The V gene is TRBV6-5, the J gene TRBJ2-5; possible D gene TRBD2, 5 bases. Germline CDR1 and CDR2: MNHEY and SVGAGI. This CDR3 is built from 15 residues.

This rearrangement joins TRBV7-9 to TRBJ1-4; D perhaps matches TRBD1 (6 bases). Looked up from germline, CDR1 is SEHNR and CDR2 is FQNEAQ (reference sequence). V was clipped by 5 bases and J by 4 bases, with 11 bases between them. This CDR3 region has 14 residues. The CDR3 reads CASSVRTDNEKLFF. DNA for the CDR3: TGTGCCAGCAGCGTTAGGACAGATAATGAAAAACTGTTTTTT.

The V and J genes are TRBV7-2 and TRBJ2-7; D gene uncertain. The J call is uncertain, as TRBJ2-5 better fits the DNA end. Germline V lookup: CDR1 SGHTA, CDR2 FQGNSA. The CDR3 has 15 residues. The CDR3 spells CASSLFPTQPETQYF. In DNA, the CDR3 is TGTGCCAGCAGCTTATTCCCGACCCAACCGGAGACCCAGTACTTC.

The chain has TRBV10-3 and TRBJ1-6, with 8 bases that match TRBD1. The CDR3 loop spans 13 amino acids. V lost 6 bases and J lost 7; bases outside the gene matches: 2. Germline CDR1 reads ENHRY; CDR2 reads SYGVKD. This chain's CDR3 is CAIRQGGNSPLHF. The DNA of the CDR3 is TGTGCCATCAGACAGGGGGGCAATTCACCCCTCCACTTT.